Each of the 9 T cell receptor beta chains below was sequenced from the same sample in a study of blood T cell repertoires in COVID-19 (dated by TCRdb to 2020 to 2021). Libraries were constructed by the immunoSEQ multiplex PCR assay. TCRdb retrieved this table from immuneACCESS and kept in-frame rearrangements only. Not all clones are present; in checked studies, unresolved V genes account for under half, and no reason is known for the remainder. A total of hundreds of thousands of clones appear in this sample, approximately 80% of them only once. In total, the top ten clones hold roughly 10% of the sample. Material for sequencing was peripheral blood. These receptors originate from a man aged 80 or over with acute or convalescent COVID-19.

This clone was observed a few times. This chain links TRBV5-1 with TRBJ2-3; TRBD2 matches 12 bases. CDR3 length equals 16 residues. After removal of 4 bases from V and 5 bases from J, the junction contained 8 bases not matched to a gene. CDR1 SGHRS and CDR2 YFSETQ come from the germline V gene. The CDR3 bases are TGCGCCAGCAGCCTTCGGACTAGCGGGGACGGAGATACGCAGTATTTT. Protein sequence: CASSLRTSGDGDTQYF.

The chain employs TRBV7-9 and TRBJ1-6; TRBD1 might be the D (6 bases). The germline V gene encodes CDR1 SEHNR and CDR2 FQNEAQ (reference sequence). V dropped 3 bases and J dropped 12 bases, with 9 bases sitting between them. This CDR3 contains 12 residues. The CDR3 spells CASSLDSLPLHF. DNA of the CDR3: TGTGCCAGCAGCTTGGACAGTCTACCCCTCCACTTT.

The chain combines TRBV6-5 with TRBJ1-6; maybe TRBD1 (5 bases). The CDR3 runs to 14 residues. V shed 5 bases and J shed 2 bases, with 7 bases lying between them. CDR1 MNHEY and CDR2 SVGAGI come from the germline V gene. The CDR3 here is CASSQGPYNSPLHF. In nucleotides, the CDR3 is TGTGCCAGCAGTCAGGGTCCCTATAATTCACCCCTCCACTTT.

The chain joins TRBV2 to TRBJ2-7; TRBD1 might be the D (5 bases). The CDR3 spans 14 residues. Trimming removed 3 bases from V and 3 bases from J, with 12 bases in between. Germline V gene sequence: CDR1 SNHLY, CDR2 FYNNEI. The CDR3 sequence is CASSEDAGLYEQYF. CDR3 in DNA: TGTGCCAGCAGTGAGGACGCAGGGCTCTACGAGCAGTACTTC.

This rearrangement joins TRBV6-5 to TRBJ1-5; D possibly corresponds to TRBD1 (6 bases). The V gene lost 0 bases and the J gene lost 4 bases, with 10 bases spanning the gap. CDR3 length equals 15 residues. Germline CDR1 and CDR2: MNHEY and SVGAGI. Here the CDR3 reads CASSYSLTGNQPQHF. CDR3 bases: TGTGCCAGCAGTTACTCTTTGACAGGTAATCAGCCCCAGCATTTT.

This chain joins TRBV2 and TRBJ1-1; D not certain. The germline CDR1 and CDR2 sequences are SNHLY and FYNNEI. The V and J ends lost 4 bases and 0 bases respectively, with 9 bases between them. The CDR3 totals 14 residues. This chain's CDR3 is CASSGTDLNTEAFF. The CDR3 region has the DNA TGTGCCAGCAGTGGTACAGATTTGAACACTGAAGCTTTCTTT.

The CDR3 nucleotides read TGTGCCAGCGGCGGGAGCTCCTACAATGAGCAGTTCTTC. Amino acids: CASGGSSYNEQFF. This chain connects TRBV19 to TRBJ2-1, with 7 bases matching TRBD2. V was pared by 9 bases and J by 0 bases, with 2 bases of the junction left unmatched. The germline V gene encodes CDR1 LNHDA and CDR2 SQIVND (reference sequence). The CDR3 is 13 amino acids. Supplemented by reference TRBV19 and TRBJ2-1, the full variable domain reads DGGITQSPKYLFRKEGQNVTLSCEQNLNHDAMYWYRQDPGQGLRLIYYSQIVNDFQKGDIAEGYSVSREKKESFPLTVTSAQKNPTAFYLCASGGSSYNEQFFGPGTRLTVL.

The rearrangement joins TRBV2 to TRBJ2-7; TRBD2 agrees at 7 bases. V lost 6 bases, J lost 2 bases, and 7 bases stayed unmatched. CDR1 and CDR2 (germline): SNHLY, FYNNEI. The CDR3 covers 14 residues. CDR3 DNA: TGTGCCAGCAGCCGGGACTATAATCCCTACGAGCAGTACTTC. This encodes CASSRDYNPYEQYF.

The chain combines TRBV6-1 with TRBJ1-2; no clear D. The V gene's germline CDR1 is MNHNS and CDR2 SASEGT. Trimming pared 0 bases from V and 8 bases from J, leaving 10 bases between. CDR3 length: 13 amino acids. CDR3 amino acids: CASSEARRLGYTF. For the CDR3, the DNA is TGTGCCAGCAGTGAAGCGCGGAGGTTAGGCTACACCTTC.